This TCR beta chain stems from a study of blood T cell repertoires in COVID-19. Overall study context: COVID-19 samples from acute and convalescent phases originated in the United States, Italy and Spain. Sources were T cells, B-cell-depleted T cells, or PBMCs; the material itself was cDNA or gDNA.

Method: immunoSEQ multiplex PCR; TCRdb's copy keeps in-frame clones and lacks some. The repertoire consists of tens of thousands of clones, with less than 95% occurring once and the leading ten covering 3% to 3.5%. The V and J ends lost 4 bases and 4 bases respectively, with 5 bases between them. The CDR3 has 11 residues. This chain uses TRBV12-3 or TRBV12-4 with TRBJ2-7; no clear D gene. The sequencing input was peripheral blood. The receptor was isolated from a man in his forties or fifties with acute or convalescent COVID-19. The CDR3 reads CASSSRYEQYF. DNA for the CDR3: TGTGCCAGCAGTTCTAGATACGAGCAGTACTTC.